Listed here are 31 T cell receptor beta chains from one sample, sequenced in a study of human T cells and chemical hapten exposure. This sample's time point: patch test 3, about 24 weeks after DPC sensitization. Treatment specified: therapeutic diphenylcyclopropenone sensitization with weekly scalp DPC. MiXCR, run by TCRdb on the RACE reads, gives a single entry per CDR3 protein. Here the sample spans 190,000 or so distinct CDR3 sequences, around a quarter being singletons. The source was whole blood, collected in connection with sensitization to the hapten diphenylcyclopropenone (DPC). Receptor source: a woman aged 40 to 50 with alopecia areata. Some clones in this sample may be carry-over from other donors' samples.

The sample holds many counts of this clonotype. The rearrangement links TRBV19 to TRBJ2-7; TRBD1 matches 8 bases. Germline values: CDR1 LNHDA, CDR2 SQIVND (reference sequence). CDR3 length: 14 amino acids. V was pared by 5 bases and J by 2 bases, with 5 bases of the junction left unmatched. The CDR3 DNA follows: TGTGCCAGTAGTTCCGGGACAGGCCCCTACGAGCAGTACTTC. It is translated as CASSSGTGPYEQYF.

The chain recombines TRBV20-1 with TRBJ2-1, with D hard to call. Germline CDR1 is DFQATT and CDR2 is SNEGSKA (reference sequence). V was trimmed by 0 bases and J by 9 bases, leaving 15 bases between them. The CDR3 totals 14 residues. The CDR3 region is CSARDESLGLEQFF. The CDR3 nucleotides read TGCAGTGCTAGAGATGAGAGTTTAGGTCTTGAGCAGTTCTTC.

The gene calls are TRBV28 and TRBJ1-4; D uncertain. V was cut by 3 bases and J by 8 bases, with 13 bases left in between. CDR1 is MDHEN, CDR2 SYDVKM, per germline. The CDR3 consists of 14 residues. The CDR3 DNA is TGTGCCAGCAGTTTGGGAGGGAGAGGGGAAAAACTGTTTTTT. It codes for CASSLGGRGEKLFF.

This chain links TRBV3-1 with TRBJ2-5; D is unresolved. Trimming removed 0 bases at V and 4 bases at J, with 12 bases between. The CDR3 consists of 15 residues. Per the germline V gene, CDR1 is LGHDT and CDR2 is YNNKEL (reference sequence). The CDR3 nucleotides read TGTGCCAGCAGCCAAGAACTTGTCTTGAGAGAGACCCAGTACTTC. Its translation: CASSQELVLRETQYF.

The J gene is TRBJ2-1, the V gene TRBV7-2; no clear D gene. The CDR3 is 13 residues long. Trimming stripped 6 bases from V and 5 bases from J, with 11 bases between. Germline-derived CDR1 and CDR2 are SGHTA and FQGNSA. CDR3 coding DNA: TGTGCCAGCAGTTTTCGTCGGGACAATGAGCAGTTCTTC. Amino acid sequence: CASSFRRDNEQFF.

This clonotype was counted between two and nine times. One junction end does not reproduce the germline sequence, and a read error may be involved. The rearrangement uses TRBV5-6 and TRBJ1-2, with D possibly matching TRBD1 (5 bases). From germline, CDR1 is SGHDT and CDR2 YYEEEE. The length of the CDR3 is 13 residues. For the CDR3, the DNA is TGTGCCAGCACCCCCTTGGGGGAGGAGGGCTACATCTTC. Translated: CASTPLGEEGYIF.

The sample holds a few counts of this clonotype. The V gene is TRBV6-6, the J gene TRBJ2-3; D may be TRBD1 (5 bases). Germline CDR1 is MNHNY and CDR2 is SVGAGI (reference sequence). Trimming pared 1 base from V and 0 bases from J, leaving 11 bases between. The CDR3 contains 16 residues. In nucleotides, the CDR3 is TGTGCCAGCAGTTACTACAGGTGGACAAGCACAGATACGCAGTATTTT. Translating gives CASSYYRWTSTDTQYF.

V is TRBV4-3 and J is TRBJ1-6; a weak D match, TRBD1 (6 bases). The CDR3 runs 15 residues. CDR1 is LGHNA, CDR2 YSLEER, per germline. V lost 0 bases and J lost 10, with 13 bases in between. The CDR3 spells CASSQDGGPRSPLHF. CDR3 nucleotides: TGCGCCAGCAGCCAAGATGGGGGGCCCCGGTCACCCCTCCACTTT.

The chain employs TRBV28 and TRBJ1-2, with TRBD1 as a possible D gene (5 bases). The V gene lost 5 bases and the J gene lost 4 bases, with 14 bases spanning the gap. Germline assignment: CDR1 MDHEN and CDR2 SYDVKM. The CDR3 extends over 14 amino acids. CDR3 DNA sequence: TGTGCCAGCAGTACATCGGACACTGTCTATGGCTACACCTTC. The encoded protein is CASSTSDTVYGYTF.

The V and J genes are TRBV4-2 and TRBJ1-5, with D hard to call. Germline loops: CDR1 LGHNA, CDR2 YNFKEQ. The CDR3 covers 15 residues. The V and J ends lost 1 base and 4 bases respectively, with 11 bases between them. In DNA, the CDR3 is TGTGCCAGCAGCCAAGGCGGGGAAGGGAATCAGCCCCAGCATTTT. Protein product: CASSQGGEGNQPQHF.

The chain uses TRBV20-1 and TRBJ1-3; TRBD1 aligns across 7 bases. Trimming took 2 bases from V and 2 from J; bases not matched to a gene: 0. The CDR3 sequence is 13 residues long. CDR1 is DFQATT, CDR2 SNEGSKA, per germline (reference sequence). The CDR3 region has the DNA TGCAGTGCTAGACAGGGGGCTGGAAACACCATATATTTT. This sequence encodes CSARQGAGNTIYF.

The rearrangement links TRBV29-1 to TRBJ2-7; TRBD2 matches 10 bases. The CDR3 sequence is 16 residues long. Germline V gives CDR1 SQVTM, CDR2 ANQGSEA. J was trimmed by 1 base and V by 4 bases; bases with no gene match: 10. The CDR3, as DNA: TGCAGCGTTGTGGGGGCCTTAGCGGGAGGATCCTACGAGCAGTACTTC. Translation gives CSVVGALAGGSYEQYF.

This clonotype was recorded only once. This chain connects TRBV9 to TRBJ2-1; possibly TRBD2 for D (6 bases). CDR3 length equals 16 residues. The V end was cut by 2 bases, the J end by 3 bases, with 15 bases between. Germline V CDR1 and CDR2: SGDLS, YYNGEE. The CDR3 here is CASSVSTPGGYNEQFF. CDR3 sequence (DNA): TGTGCCAGCAGCGTGTCAACACCCGGGGGCTACAATGAGCAGTTCTTC.

The genes are TRBV20-1 and TRBJ2-3, with D tentatively TRBD1 (5 bases). The V end was cut by 0 bases, the J end by 7 bases, with 8 bases between. The CDR3 totals 12 residues. The V gene's germline CDR1 is DFQATT and CDR2 SNEGSKA (reference sequence). The CDR3 DNA reads as TGCAGTGCTAGAGATAACAGGCATACGCAGTATTTT. Translated: CSARDNRHTQYF.

This clonotype was counted only a few times. The genes are TRBV6-2 or TRBV6-3 and TRBJ1-5, with a tentative D call TRBD1 (6 bases). V lost 6 bases to trimming and J lost 0 bases, with 15 bases between them. This CDR3 spans 16 amino acids. Germline V lookup: CDR1 MNHEY, CDR2 SVGEGT. This CDR3 is CASSNGQLYSNQPQHF. The DNA of the CDR3 is TGTGCCAGCAGCAACGGACAGCTGTATAGCAATCAGCCCCAGCATTTT.

This clonotype occurred a few times. The chain employs TRBV5-1 and TRBJ2-5, with TRBD2 as a possible D gene (5 bases). V was cut by 4 bases and J by 5 bases, with 21 bases left in between. The V gene's germline CDR1 is SGHRS and CDR2 YFSETQ. CDR3 size: 16 residues. CDR3 region: CASSRPAGLPTETQYF. The CDR3 nucleotides are TGCGCCAGCAGCCGGCCAGCTGGACTGCCGACGGAGACCCAGTACTTC.

In this sample, this clonotype turned up many times. J is TRBJ2-3 and V is TRBV7-2; either TRBD1 or TRBD2 may fit D (5 bases each). Germline V CDR1 and CDR2: SGHTA, FQGNSA. The CDR3 has 14 amino acids. V was trimmed by 7 bases and J by 6 bases, leaving 17 bases between them. The DNA of the CDR3 is TGTGCCAGCATCCTAGGGGCGGGTTGGGATACGCAGTATTTT. Translation gives CASILGAGWDTQYF.

The chain couples TRBV5-1 to TRBJ2-3; D remains ambiguous. CDR3 length: 14 amino acids. From germline, CDR1 is SGHRS and CDR2 YFSETQ. The ends were cut back, 0 bases at V and 2 bases at J, with 7 bases in the middle. CDR3 sequence (DNA): TGCGCCAGCAGCTTGGATAAGAACACAGATACGCAGTATTTT. Translation: CASSLDKNTDTQYF.

This clonotype was detected ten times or more. The J gene is TRBJ2-1, the V gene TRBV9; 8 bases match TRBD2. CDR3 length: 15 residues. With V trimmed by 4 bases and J by 2 bases, 5 bases remained unmatched. Germline V lookup: CDR1 SGDLS, CDR2 YYNGEE. DNA of the CDR3: TGTGCCAGCAGCCCTGGACTAGCAGCCTACAATGAGCAGTTCTTC. This gives the protein CASSPGLAAYNEQFF.

The CDR3 nucleotides are TGTGCCAGCAGCTTAGCCGGGGCAGGGAACCAAGAGACCCAGTACTTC. Residues: CASSLAGAGNQETQYF. V gene TRBV11-1 combines with J gene TRBJ2-5, with D perhaps given as TRBD1 or TRBD2 (5 bases each). The CDR3 is made up of 16 amino acids. Germline values: CDR1 SGHAT, CDR2 FQDESV (reference sequence). Trimming took off 0 bases at V and 0 bases at J, with 11 bases between the two ends.

There are a few counts of this clonotype. V gene TRBV18 combines with J gene TRBJ1-5; D ambiguous. The germline gives CDR1 KGHSH, CDR2 LQKENI. The CDR3 covers 16 residues. Trimming took 0 bases from V and 5 from J, leaving 14 bases between them. The CDR3 loop is CASSPPGGYRDQPQHF. DNA for the CDR3: TGTGCCAGCTCACCACCAGGAGGGTATCGGGATCAGCCCCAGCATTTT.

The chain joins TRBV29-1 to TRBJ1-5, with a tentative D call TRBD1 (5 bases). From germline, CDR1 is SQVTM and CDR2 ANQGSEA. This CDR3 contains 14 residues. The germline V and J ends were trimmed by 4 bases and 1 base, with 11 bases remaining between them. The CDR3 coding sequence is TGCAGCGTTGGTAGTCAGGGCAGCAATCAGCCCCAGCATTTT. It codes for CSVGSQGSNQPQHF.

The genes are TRBV29-1 and TRBJ2-7; possibly TRBD1 or TRBD2 for D (5 bases each). Trimming removed 7 bases from V and 4 bases from J, with 23 bases in between. The CDR3 is made up of 15 amino acids. Germline V gene sequence: CDR1 SQVTM, CDR2 ANQGSEA. The chain's CDR3 is CSASRFRDGDYEQYF. CDR3 nucleotides: TGCAGCGCCTCACGCTTCCGGGACGGCGATTACGAGCAGTACTTC.

V is TRBV6-5 and J is TRBJ1-6; D ambiguous. This CDR3 region has 12 residues. The V end was cut by 4 bases, the J end by 9 bases, with 7 bases between. Germline-derived CDR1 and CDR2 are MNHEY and SVGAGI. CDR3 nucleotides: TGTGCCAGCAGTTTCCTCGGTTCACCCCTCCACTTT. It translates to CASSFLGSPLHF.

This clonotype was seen a few times. V is TRBV15 and J is TRBJ2-1, with D possibly TRBD2 on 5 matching bases. Between the trimmed V and J ends, which lost 0 bases and 3 bases, there was a span of 6 bases. Germline V gives CDR1 LNHNV, CDR2 YYDKDF (reference sequence). This CDR3 has 14 amino acids. CDR3 amino acids: CATSRDRGYNEQFF. The DNA of the CDR3 is TGTGCCACCAGCAGAGACCGGGGCTACAATGAGCAGTTCTTC.

The J gene is TRBJ2-1, the V gene TRBV7-2; 7 nucleotides agree with TRBD2. This CDR3 spans 15 amino acids. The germline V gene has CDR1 SGHTA and CDR2 FQGNSA. J lost 7 bases, V lost 1 base, and 7 bases had no gene match. CDR3 protein: CASSLVAGVNNEQFF. The CDR3 region has the DNA TGTGCCAGCAGCTTAGTTGCGGGAGTAAATAATGAGCAGTTCTTC.

The chain carries TRBV20-1 and TRBJ2-5; TRBD2 matches at 9 bases. Germline CDR1 is DFQATT and CDR2 is SNEGSKA (reference sequence). The CDR3 covers 13 residues. V trimming: 6 bases; J trimming: 3 bases; junction bases outside the gene matches: 5. In DNA, the CDR3 is TGCAGTGCAAGGGTAGCGGGAGAAGAGACCCAGTACTTC. This encodes CSARVAGEETQYF.

Concerning this clonotype itself: A read error may account for a junction end that differs from germline. The V and J genes are TRBV4-2 and TRBJ1-2, with no clear D. Germline V gene data show CDR1 as LGHNA and CDR2 as YNFKEQ. The CDR3 is made up of 12 amino acids. The CDR3 region is CASSQDRRAGVF. CDR3 DNA: TGTGCCAGCAGCCAAGATCGAAGGGCTGGGGTCTTC.

This clonotype was seen a few times. This chain links TRBV18 with TRBJ2-6; possibly TRBD1 for D (6 bases). The length of the CDR3 is 21 residues. V gave up 6 bases and J gave up 0 bases, with 27 bases separating them. The germline gives CDR1 KGHSH, CDR2 LQKENI. CDR3 loop: CASSPSGTQLYITSGANVLTF. The CDR3 nucleotides are TGTGCCAGCTCGCCTTCCGGGACACAACTCTATATTACCTCTGGGGCCAACGTCCTGACTTTC.

The chain couples TRBV7-2 to TRBJ1-1; 8 nucleotides line up with TRBD1. The CDR3 loop spans 14 amino acids. V lost 3 bases to trimming and J lost 0 bases; unmatched junction nucleotides: 0. The germline V gene has CDR1 SGHTA and CDR2 FQGNSA. CDR3: CASSLDRVNTEAFF. In DNA, the CDR3 is TGTGCCAGCAGCTTGGACAGGGTGAACACTGAAGCTTTCTTT.

The V call is TRBV27, the J call TRBJ1-3; D not resolved. V lost 2 bases and J 4 bases, leaving 9 bases between the germline ends. Germline CDR1 is MNHEY and CDR2 is SMNVEV (reference sequence). CDR3 size: 14 residues. The CDR3 nucleotides read TGTGCCAGCAGTTTACGGGGTGCGGGAAACACCATATATTTT. It is translated as CASSLRGAGNTIYF.